The clone carrying this T cell receptor beta chain occurred many times. This entry comes from a study of regulatory T cells in long-lasting Graves disease. As for the study in general: Persistent cases took antithyroid drugs over 5 years and stayed TSH receptor antibody positive.

Time point given: persistent/refractory GD, antithyroid drugs over 5 years with positive TRAb. PBMC RNA was the source of the TCR library. With iRepertoire HTBI primers and Arm-PCR of CDR3 regions, TCR beta libraries were built. TCRdb reanalysed the multiplex PCR reads using MiXCR and keeps one entry per CDR3 protein. The table records 400,000 or so distinct CDR3 sequences, around 22% of them present only once. The CDR3 covers 13 residues. Trimming took 8 bases from V and 6 from J; bases not matched to a gene: 6. Germline V gives CDR1 LGHDT, CDR2 YNNKEL (reference sequence). The source was peripheral blood mononuclear cells (PBMCs), collected when the disease was refractory, from a patient treated with antithyroid drugs. The J gene is TRBJ1-5, the V gene TRBV3-1, with TRBD1 matching over 8 bases. This receptor was obtained from a female donor with Graves disease. The CDR3 region has the DNA TGTGCCAGCTCCAGGGGGCTCGGTCAGCCCCAGCATTTT. The encoded protein is CASSRGLGQPQHF.